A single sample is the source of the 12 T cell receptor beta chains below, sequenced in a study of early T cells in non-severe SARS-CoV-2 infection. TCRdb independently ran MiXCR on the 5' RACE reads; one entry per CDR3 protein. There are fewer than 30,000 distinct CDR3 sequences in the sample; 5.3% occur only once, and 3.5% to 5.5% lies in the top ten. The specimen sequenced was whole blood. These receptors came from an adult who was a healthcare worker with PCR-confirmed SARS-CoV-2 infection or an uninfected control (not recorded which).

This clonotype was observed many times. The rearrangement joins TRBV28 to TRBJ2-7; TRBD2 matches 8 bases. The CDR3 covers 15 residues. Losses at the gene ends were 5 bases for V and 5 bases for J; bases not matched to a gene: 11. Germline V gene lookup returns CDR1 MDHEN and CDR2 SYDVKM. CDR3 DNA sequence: TGTGCCAGCAGTGGGAAAGCGGGAGTTAGCAACGAGCAGTACTTC. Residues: CASSGKAGVSNEQYF. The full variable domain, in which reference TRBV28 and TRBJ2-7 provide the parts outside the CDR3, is DVKVTQSSRYLVKRTGEKVFLECVQDMDHENMFWYRQDPGLGLRLIYFSYDVKMKEKGDIPEGYSVSREKKERFSLILESASTNQTSMYLCASSGKAGVSNEQYFGPGTRLTVT.

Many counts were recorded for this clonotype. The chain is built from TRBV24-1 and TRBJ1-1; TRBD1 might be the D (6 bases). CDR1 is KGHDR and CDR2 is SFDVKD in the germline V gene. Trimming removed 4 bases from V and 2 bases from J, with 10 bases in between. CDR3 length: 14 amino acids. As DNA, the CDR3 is TGTGCCACCAGTGAGACAGGCCCTAACACTGAAGCTTTCTTT. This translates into CATSETGPNTEAFF.

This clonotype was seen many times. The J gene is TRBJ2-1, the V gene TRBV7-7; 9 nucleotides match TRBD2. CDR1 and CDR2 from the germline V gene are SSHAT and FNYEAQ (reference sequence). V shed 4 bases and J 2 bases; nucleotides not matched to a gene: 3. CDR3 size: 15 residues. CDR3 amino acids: CASSSREGPYNEQFF. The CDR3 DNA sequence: TGTGCCAGCAGCTCGCGGGAGGGCCCCTACAATGAGCAGTTCTTC.

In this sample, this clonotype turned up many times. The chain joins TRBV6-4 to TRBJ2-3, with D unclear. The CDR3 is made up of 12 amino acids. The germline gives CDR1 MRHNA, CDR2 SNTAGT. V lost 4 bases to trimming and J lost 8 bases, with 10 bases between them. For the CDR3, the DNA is TGTGCCAGCAGTGCCCAGCGTGCTACGCAGTATTTT. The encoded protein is CASSAQRATQYF.

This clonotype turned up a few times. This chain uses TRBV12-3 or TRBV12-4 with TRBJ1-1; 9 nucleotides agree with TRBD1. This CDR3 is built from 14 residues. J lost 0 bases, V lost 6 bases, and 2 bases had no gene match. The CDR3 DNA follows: TGTGCCAGCAGAGACAGGGGGTTGAACACTGAAGCTTTCTTT. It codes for CASRDRGLNTEAFF.

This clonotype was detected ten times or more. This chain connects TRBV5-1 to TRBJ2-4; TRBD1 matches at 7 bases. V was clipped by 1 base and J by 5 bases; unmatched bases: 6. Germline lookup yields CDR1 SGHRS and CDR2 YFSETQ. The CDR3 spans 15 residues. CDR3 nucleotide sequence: TGCGCCAGCAGCTTGATGGTAGGGACAGAAAACATTCAGTACTTC. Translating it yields CASSLMVGTENIQYF.

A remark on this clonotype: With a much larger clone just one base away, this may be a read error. The CDR3 protein is CASSHKVSTSYEQYF. In DNA, the CDR3 is TGCGCCAGCAGCCATAAGGTCAGCACTTCCTACGAGCAGTACTTC. The chain carries TRBV4-3 and TRBJ2-7; D remains ambiguous. V gave up 3 bases and J gave up 1 base, with 13 bases separating them. Germline V CDR1 and CDR2: LGHNA, YSLEER. The CDR3 has 15 residues.

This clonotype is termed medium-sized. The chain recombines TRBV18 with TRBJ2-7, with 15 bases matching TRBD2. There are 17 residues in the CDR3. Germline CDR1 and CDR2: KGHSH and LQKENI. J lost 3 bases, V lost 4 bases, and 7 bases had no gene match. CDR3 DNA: TGTGCCAGCTCACTCGACGCGGGACTAGCGGGGGGCTACGAGCAGTACTTC. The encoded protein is CASSLDAGLAGGYEQYF.

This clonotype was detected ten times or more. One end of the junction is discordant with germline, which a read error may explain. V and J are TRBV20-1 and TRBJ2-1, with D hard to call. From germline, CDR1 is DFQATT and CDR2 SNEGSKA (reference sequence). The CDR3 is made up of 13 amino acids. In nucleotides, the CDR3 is TGCAGTGCTAGGGATAATTACTACAATGAACAGTTCTTC. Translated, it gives CSARDNYYNEQFF.

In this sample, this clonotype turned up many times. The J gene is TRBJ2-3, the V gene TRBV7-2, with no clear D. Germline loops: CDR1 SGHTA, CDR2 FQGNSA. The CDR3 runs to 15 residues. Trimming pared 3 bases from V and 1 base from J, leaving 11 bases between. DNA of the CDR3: TGTGCCAGCAGCTTCAACGTACTCCGCACAGATACGCAGTATTTT. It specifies CASSFNVLRTDTQYF.

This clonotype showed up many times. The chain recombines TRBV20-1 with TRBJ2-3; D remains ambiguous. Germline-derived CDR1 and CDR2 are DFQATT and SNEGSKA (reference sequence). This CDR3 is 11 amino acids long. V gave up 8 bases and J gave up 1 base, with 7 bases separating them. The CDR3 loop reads CSLVGTDTQYF. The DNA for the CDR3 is TGCAGTTTGGTGGGCACAGATACGCAGTATTTT.

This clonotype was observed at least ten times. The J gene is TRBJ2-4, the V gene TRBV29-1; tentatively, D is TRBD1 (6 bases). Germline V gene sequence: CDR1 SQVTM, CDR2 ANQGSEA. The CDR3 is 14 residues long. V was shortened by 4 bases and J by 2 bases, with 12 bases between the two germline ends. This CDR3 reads CSVVVGTSKNIQYF. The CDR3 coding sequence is TGCAGCGTTGTTGTAGGGACATCCAAAAACATTCAGTACTTC.